Listed below are T cell receptor beta chains from one sample, sequenced in a study of OX40 agonist ivuxolimab in advanced cancers. Using immunoSEQ multiplex PCR, the repertoire was profiled, and TCRdb retains in-frame clones only, with some absent. This sample carries more than 90,000 clones, approximately 84% of them seen once, and the ten largest clones take about 5.5%. Sample: CD4+ or CD8+ T cells sorted from blood, taken in a trial of the OX40 agonist ivuxolimab. These receptors were collected from an adult with an advanced solid tumor such as melanoma, head and neck, liver or kidney cancer. The CDR3 runs from the conserved cysteine through the conserved F or W. D genes are given only for firm matches. Only some rows state a clone size, as once, few, many or a class for expanded clones.

>once|TRBJ2-1|TRBV7-2|.
TGTGCCAGCAGCTTGATTGAACAGCCCTCAAGTGAGCAGTTCTTC
CASSLIEQPSSEQFF
>.|TRBJ2-7|TRBV7-6|TRBD2
TGTGCCAGCAGCTTGGGTACTAGCGGGGGGGCTTTCGAGCAGTACTTC
CASSLGTSGGAFEQYF
>.|TRBJ2-2|TRBV2|TRBD1
TGTGCCAGCGACCGGGACAGGGGGGACACCGGGGAGCTGTTTTTT
CASDRDRGDTGELFF
>.|TRBJ2-7|TRBV10-3|TRBD2
TGTGCCATCAGTGAGTCGGGGGAGGGGCTCTCCTACGAGCAGTACTTC
CAISESGEGLSYEQYF
>.|TRBJ2-1|TRBV18|TRBD2
TGTGCCAGCTCACCACGGACTAGCGGGGGGTACAATGAGCAGTTCTTC
CASSPRTSGGYNEQFF
>.|TRBJ1-2|TRBV7-8|TRBD1
TGTGCCAGCAGCACACGAGGGGGCCCGGGTGGCTACACCTTC
CASSTRGGPGGYTF
>.|TRBJ1-3|TRBV10-3|.
TGTGCCACCATTAGGGGGGCGGATACAAACACCATATATTTT
CATIRGADTNTIYF
>.|TRBJ2-3|TRBV30|.
TGTGCCTGGGCCCCGCAGGGCCGGTCAGATACGCAGTATTTT
CAWAPQGRSDTQYF
>.|TRBJ2-7|TRBV7-9|TRBD2
TGTGCCAGCAGCCGCGGACTAGCGGGAGTATACGAGCAGTACTTC
CASSRGLAGVYEQYF
>.|TRBJ1-4|TRBV5-4|.
TGTGCCAGCAGCTTGGGGGGAGAAGTGGAAAAACTGTTTTTT
CASSLGGEVEKLFF
>.|TRBJ2-7|TRBV12-5|TRBD1
TGTGCTAGTGGTTTGGTAGGGACAGACTACGAGCAGTACTTC
CASGLVGTDYEQYF
>.|TRBJ1-1|TRBV5-1|.
TGCGCCAGCAGCTTGGTCCCGAGGGACACTGAAGCTTTCTTT
CASSLVPRDTEAFF
>.|TRBJ1-5|TRBV19|.
TGTGCCAGTAAGATGGAGGGCGTAGGGCAGGCGACAAAGTATAGCAATCAGCCCCAGCATTTT
CASKMEGVGQATKYSNQPQHF
>.|TRBJ2-1|TRBV5-1|.
TGCGCCAGCAGCCTCGGACAGACCTCCTCCAATGAGCAGTTCTTC
CASSLGQTSSNEQFF
>.|TRBJ2-7|TRBV7-8|.
TGTGCCAGCAGCTTAGTGCGGGCCGCCTACGAGCAGTACTTC
CASSLVRAAYEQYF
>.|TRBJ1-3|TRBV5-1|.
TGCGCCAGCAGCTTGGCGTCAGGCTCTGGAAACACCATATATTTT
CASSLASGSGNTIYF
>few|TRBJ1-2|TRBV5-1|.
TGCGCCAGCAGCTTTGCGACGCGTACTAATGGCTACACCTTC
CASSFATRTNGYTF
>.|TRBJ1-2|TRBV18|.
TGTGCCAGCTCCGCCCAGGGGACCGCTTATGGCTACACCTTC
CASSAQGTAYGYTF
>.|TRBJ2-6|TRBV9|.
TGTGCCAGCAGCACTACTGGGGCCAACGTCCTGACTTTC
CASSTTGANVLTF
>once|TRBJ1-2|TRBV7-2|.
TGTGCCAGCAGCTTACAGGGCTTTGGCTACACCTTC
CASSLQGFGYTF
>.|TRBJ1-4|TRBV5-1|TRBD1
TGCGCCAGCAGCTTGGAAGGGCACAGGGGAGGGGAAAAACTGTTTTTT
CASSLEGHRGGEKLFF
>.|TRBJ2-2|TRBV7-3|.
TGTGCCAGCAGCCTCCGAGGGGGGGCGAACACCGGGGAGCTGTTTTTT
CASSLRGGANTGELFF
>.|TRBJ1-5|TRBV2|.
TGTGCCAGCAGTGTGGGGGGCGTTTCACAGCCCCAGCATTTT
CASSVGGVSQPQHF
>.|TRBJ2-7|TRBV19|.
TGTGCCAGTAGTATGACCGGGGTAGGGGGTTCCTACGAGCAGTACTTC
CASSMTGVGGSYEQYF
>.|TRBJ2-3|TRBV6-6|.
TGTGCCAGCAGTTCGTCTACCCCGCAGTATTTT
CASSSSTPQYF
>.|TRBJ1-5|TRBV6-1|.
TGTGCCAGCAGTGATGCCCGAGGGGGGCGGCAACAGCCCCAGCATTTT
CASSDARGGRQQPQHF
>.|TRBJ2-3|TRBV7-8|.
TGTGCCAGCAGCAGTCGAACAGCTCCCGCGGCAGATACGCAGTATTTT
CASSSRTAPAADTQYF
>.|TRBJ2-1|TRBV10-3|TRBD2
TGTGCCATCAGCGGGCAGCGGGGGGGCAGCAATGAGCAGTTCTTC
CAISGQRGGSNEQFF
>.|TRBJ2-3|TRBV7-2|TRBD1
TGTGCCAGCAGCTATGAGCTGGGACAGACCAGGGGTACGCAGTATTTT
CASSYELGQTRGTQYF
>.|TRBJ1-2|TRBV10-3|.
TGTGCCATCAATGCCAATGACTATGGCTACACCTTC
CAINANDYGYTF
>.|TRBJ1-1|TRBV10-3|.
TGTGCCATCAGTGAGTTCAATCCGGGCCCTGGAGCTTTCTTT
CAISEFNPGPGAFF
>.|TRBJ1-2|TRBV7-2|.
TGTGCCAGCAGCACGGACGGATTTTATGGCTACACCTTC
CASSTDGFYGYTF
>once|TRBJ2-6|TRBV5-4|.
TGTGCCAGCAGCGGAACAGGGAGGAGGGCCTCTGGGGCCAACGTCCTGACTTTC
CASSGTGRRASGANVLTF
>.|TRBJ2-1|TRBV4-1|TRBD2
TGCGCCAGCAGCCAGTGGGGCCCTAGCGGGGGGGCATACAATGAGCAGTTCTTC
CASSQWGPSGGAYNEQFF
>.|TRBJ2-7|TRBV29-1|TRBD1
TGCAGCGTGACAGGGGGCTTCTACGAGCAGTACTTC
CSVTGGFYEQYF
>few|TRBJ1-1|TRBV6-1|.
TGTGCCAGCAGTGGTAGGGGTTTGGCTAGTAACACTGAAGCTTTCTTT
CASSGRGLASNTEAFF
>.|TRBJ2-3|TRBV19|TRBD2
TGTGCCAGTAGTATAGATCTCTTGCGGGGGGGAAGCACAGATACGCAGTATTTT
CASSIDLLRGGSTDTQYF
>.|TRBJ2-1|TRBV5-4|.
TGTGCCAGCAGCCAGAATGGGAGGACCAACAATGAGCAGTTCTTC
CASSQNGRTNNEQFF
>.|TRBJ2-3|TRBV2|.
TGTGCCAGCAGTGAACGGAGTCCGATGCAGTATTTT
CASSERSPMQYF
>.|TRBJ2-3|TRBV7-2|TRBD2
TGTGCCAGCAGCTTAGGGCCAGCGGGGAAAACAGATACGCAGTATTTT
CASSLGPAGKTDTQYF
>.|TRBJ2-2|TRBV5-6|.
TGTGCCAGCAGCTTACCTCAGACAGGACTGACTAACACCGGGGAGCTGTTTTTT
CASSLPQTGLTNTGELFF
>.|TRBJ2-2|TRBV7-9|.
TGTGCCAGCAGCTTAACAGGGAGCACCGGGGAGCTGTTTTTT
CASSLTGSTGELFF
>.|TRBJ2-6|TRBV27|TRBD1
TGTGCCAGCAGGGCCTATCCGGGACAGGCGAGCTCTGGGGCCAACGTCCTGACTTTC
CASRAYPGQASSGANVLTF
>.|TRBJ1-2|TRBV15|.
TGTGCCACCAGCAGAGAGGCGAACTATGGCTACACCTTC
CATSREANYGYTF
>.|TRBJ1-1|TRBV19|.
TGTGCCAGTAGATTGAGGAACACTGAAGCTTTCTTT
CASRLRNTEAFF
>.|TRBJ1-2|TRBV5-1|.
TGCGCCAGCAGCTCCTCCGGGTCCCACCTCACAAGTGGCTATGGCTACACCTTC
CASSSSGSHLTSGYGYTF
>.|TRBJ2-7|TRBV7-6|.
TGTGCCAGCAGCTTGAACCGACAGTCCTACGAGCAGTACTTC
CASSLNRQSYEQYF
>.|TRBJ2-1|TRBV10-1|TRBD2
TGCGCCAGCAGTGAGAGCGGGAGGGCCCCCAATGAGCAGTTCTTC
CASSESGRAPNEQFF
>.|TRBJ2-1|TRBV13|.
TGTGCCAGCAGCTCCCGGACCATAGGTTATGAGCAGTTCTTC
CASSSRTIGYEQFF
>.|TRBJ2-5|TRBV10-1|TRBD2
TGCGCCAGCAGTGAGTCGAGTGGACTAGCGGGAATAGAGACCCAGTACTTC
CASSESSGLAGIETQYF
>.|TRBJ2-1|TRBV5-1|.
TGCGCCAGCAGCTTGGCCGCTAGCAGGGGAAGCTCCTACAATGAGCAGTTCTTC
CASSLAASRGSSYNEQFF
>.|TRBJ2-5|TRBV4-1|.
TGCGCCAGCAGCCAAGATGGTAGGGCTACTCAGTACTTC
CASSQDGRATQYF
>.|TRBJ2-2|TRBV6-6|TRBD1
TGTGCCAGCAGAACCGGGACAGGGGTGGCCGGGGAGCTGTTTTTT
CASRTGTGVAGELFF
>.|TRBJ2-1|TRBV27|.
TGTGCCAGCAGCCGGGGGCCCAATGAGCAGTTCTTC
CASSRGPNEQFF